This T cell receptor (beta chain) was sequenced for a study of blood T cell repertoires in COVID-19. For the study at large: Both acute and convalescent COVID-19 samples were obtained from the United States, Italy and Spain. Sources were T cells, B-cell-depleted T cells, or PBMCs; the material itself was cDNA or gDNA.

This clone was observed a single time. Per the study methods: Using reference gene primer amplification, nucleated cell counts were estimated. The method was immunoSEQ multiplex PCR; TCRdb's version includes in-frame clones alone and lacks a portion of them. Clonal size and the V and J genes are those of that table, whereas D and trimming came from the DNA. This sample has some 110,000 clones, with approximately 87% found just once. This sequence originates from a man between 65 and 85 years old who had recovered from COVID-19. Source material: peripheral blood.

CDR3: CASSPGDRPSIGAFF. The CDR3 nucleotides are TGTGCCAGCAGCCCAGGCGACAGGCCCTCGATCGGAGCTTTCTTT. The rearrangement joins TRBV7-2 to TRBJ1-1, with D tentatively TRBD1 (6 bases). V lost 5 bases and J lost 10, with 23 bases in between. CDR1 SGHTA and CDR2 FQGNSA come from the germline V gene. CDR3 length: 15 residues. Drawing the rest from reference TRBV7-2 and TRBJ1-1, the complete variable domain is GAGVSQSPSNKVTEKGKDVELRCDPISGHTALYWYRQSLGQGLEFLIYFQGNSAPDKSGLPSDRFSAERTGGSVSTLTIQRTQQEDSAVYLCASSPGDRPSIGAFFGQGTRLTVV.